This T cell receptor (beta chain) originates from a study of response to subunit inactivated influenza vaccine. TCRdb processed the RT-PCR reads anew with MiXCR; each CDR3 protein has one entry. This table has hundreds of thousands of distinct CDR3 sequences, 9.5% to 12% appearing once. The V and J ends lost 1 base and 8 bases, in that order; junction bases with no gene match: 5. This CDR3 spans 14 amino acids. Germline V gives CDR1 SGHKS, CDR2 YYEKEE (reference sequence). The TCR was taken from a man aged 50-60 years who received an inactivated influenza vaccine. This specimen was PBMCs from blood, taken 35 to 45 days after vaccination. V gene TRBV5-5 combines with J gene TRBJ2-1; 8 bases line up with TRBD2. CDR3 DNA sequence: TGTGCCAGCAGCTTGTTTAGCGGGGTCTATGAGCAGTTCTTC. This sequence encodes CASSLFSGVYEQFF.